The table lists the clone carrying this T cell receptor (beta chain) with a few counts. Its specificity is unknown. All the people who gave samples were healthy bone marrow donors. The record originates from a study of cytomegalovirus exposure and HLA in healthy donors. Study results and limitations: Approximately 18,000 TCR beta sequences were associated with HLA alleles at 0.05 false discovery rate in a later analysis. A later analysis found TCR association rates differed by HLA locus, highest for DRB1 and lowest for HLA-C.

The PCR was carried out with 60 Vbeta primers and 13 Jbeta primers. Sequenced by immunoSEQ multiplex PCR; TCRdb stores in-frame clones only, minus some. The sample holds about 220,000 clones, about 75% seen once. Sequencing was performed on PBMCs. The receptor was isolated from a woman aged 30 to 39 in good health and CMV-seronegative.

The chain's CDR3 is CASSRRSERSTEAFF. CDR3 bases: TGTGCCAGCAGCCGAAGAAGCGAAAGGAGCACTGAAGCTTTCTTT. The chain has TRBV5-4 and TRBJ1-1; D ambiguous. The germline gives CDR1 SGHNT, CDR2 YYREEE (reference sequence). CDR3 size: 15 residues. Trimming left V 4 bases short and J 4 bases short, with 17 bases between.